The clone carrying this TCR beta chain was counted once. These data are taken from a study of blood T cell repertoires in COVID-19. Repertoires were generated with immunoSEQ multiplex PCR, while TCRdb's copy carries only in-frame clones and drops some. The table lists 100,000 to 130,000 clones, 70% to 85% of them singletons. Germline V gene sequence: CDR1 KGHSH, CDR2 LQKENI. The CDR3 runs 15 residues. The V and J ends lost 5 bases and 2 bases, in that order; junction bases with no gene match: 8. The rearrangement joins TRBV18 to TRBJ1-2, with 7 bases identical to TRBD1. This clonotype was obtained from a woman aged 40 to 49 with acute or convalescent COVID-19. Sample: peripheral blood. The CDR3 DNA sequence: TGTGCCAGCTCAACTGGGACAGACTTAAACTATGGCTACACCTTC. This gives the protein CASSTGTDLNYGYTF. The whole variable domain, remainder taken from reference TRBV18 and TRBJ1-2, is NAGVMQNPRHLVRRRGQEARLRCSPMKGHSHVYWYRQLPEEGLKFMVYLQKENIIDESGMPKERFSAEFPKEGPSILRIQQVVRGDSAAYFCASSTGTDLNYGYTFGSGTRLTVV.